This TCR beta chain was obtained from a study of T-cell reconstitution after alpha-beta-depleted transplantation in children. This CDR3 is built from 14 residues. Between the trimmed V and J ends, which lost 0 bases and 1 base, there was a span of 7 bases. Germline V gene lookup returns CDR1 LNHNV and CDR2 YYDKDF (reference sequence). This clonotype was seen a few times. TCRbeta library preparation incorporated unique molecular identifiers. TCRdb processed the PCR reads anew with MiXCR; each CDR3 protein has one entry. The sample lists about 610,000 distinct CDR3 sequences; under 12% were seen once. The source material was PBMCs from the stem cell graft donor, sampled from the stem cell graft. The V and J genes are TRBV15 and TRBJ2-7; a possible D gene is TRBD1 (6 bases). The receptor's source is a human donor who donated a stem cell graft to a child with acute myeloid leukemia. The CDR3 protein is CATSREGQSYEQYF. As DNA, the CDR3 is TGTGCCACCAGCAGAGAAGGACAGTCCTACGAGCAGTACTTC. The full variable domain, rest sourced from reference TRBV15 and TRBJ2-7, is DAMVIQNPRYQVTQFGKPVTLSCSQTLNHNVMYWYQQKSSQAPKLLFHYYDKDFNNEADTPDNFQSRRPNTSFCFLDIRSPGLGDTAMYLCATSREGQSYEQYFGPGTRLTVT.